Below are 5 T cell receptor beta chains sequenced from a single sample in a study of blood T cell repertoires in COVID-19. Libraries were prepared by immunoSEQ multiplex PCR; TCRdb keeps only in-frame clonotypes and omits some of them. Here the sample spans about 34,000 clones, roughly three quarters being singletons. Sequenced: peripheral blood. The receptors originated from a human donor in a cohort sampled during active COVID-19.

The CDR3 loop reads CASRTNRDRGKGAFF. For the CDR3, the DNA is TGTGCCAGCAGAACAAACCGGGACAGGGGGAAGGGAGCTTTCTTT. The chain has TRBV6-5 and TRBJ1-1; TRBD1 matches 11 bases. V shed 6 bases and J 10 bases; nucleotides not matched to a gene: 13. CDR1 MNHEY and CDR2 SVGAGI come from the germline V gene. This CDR3 contains 15 residues.

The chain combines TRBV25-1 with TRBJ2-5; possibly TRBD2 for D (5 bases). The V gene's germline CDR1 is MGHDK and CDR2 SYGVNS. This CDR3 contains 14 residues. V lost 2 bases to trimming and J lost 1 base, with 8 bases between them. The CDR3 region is CASSEMRAQETQYF. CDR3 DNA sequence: TGTGCCAGCAGTGAAATGCGGGCCCAAGAGACCCAGTACTTC.

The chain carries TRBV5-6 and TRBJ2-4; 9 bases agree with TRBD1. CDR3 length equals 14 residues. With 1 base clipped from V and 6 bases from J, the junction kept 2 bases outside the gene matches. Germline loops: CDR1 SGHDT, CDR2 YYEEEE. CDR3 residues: CASSLQQGANIQYF. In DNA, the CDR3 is TGTGCCAGCAGCTTGCAACAGGGGGCAAACATTCAGTACTTC.

CDR3 coding DNA: TGCGCCAGCAGTGAGATAGGACAGGGAGTTAACTATGGCTACACCTTC. Its protein is CASSEIGQGVNYGYTF. The chain combines TRBV10-2 with TRBJ1-2; 8 bases line up with TRBD1. Trimming took 2 bases from V and 1 from J; bases not matched to a gene: 6. The CDR3 has 16 amino acids. Per the germline V gene, CDR1 is WSHSY and CDR2 is SAAADI.

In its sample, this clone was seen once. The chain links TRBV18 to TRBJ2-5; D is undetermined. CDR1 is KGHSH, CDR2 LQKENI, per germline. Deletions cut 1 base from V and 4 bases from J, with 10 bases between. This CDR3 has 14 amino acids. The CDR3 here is CASSPQPPGETQYF. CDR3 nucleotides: TGTGCCAGCTCACCACAACCCCCAGGAGAGACCCAGTACTTC.